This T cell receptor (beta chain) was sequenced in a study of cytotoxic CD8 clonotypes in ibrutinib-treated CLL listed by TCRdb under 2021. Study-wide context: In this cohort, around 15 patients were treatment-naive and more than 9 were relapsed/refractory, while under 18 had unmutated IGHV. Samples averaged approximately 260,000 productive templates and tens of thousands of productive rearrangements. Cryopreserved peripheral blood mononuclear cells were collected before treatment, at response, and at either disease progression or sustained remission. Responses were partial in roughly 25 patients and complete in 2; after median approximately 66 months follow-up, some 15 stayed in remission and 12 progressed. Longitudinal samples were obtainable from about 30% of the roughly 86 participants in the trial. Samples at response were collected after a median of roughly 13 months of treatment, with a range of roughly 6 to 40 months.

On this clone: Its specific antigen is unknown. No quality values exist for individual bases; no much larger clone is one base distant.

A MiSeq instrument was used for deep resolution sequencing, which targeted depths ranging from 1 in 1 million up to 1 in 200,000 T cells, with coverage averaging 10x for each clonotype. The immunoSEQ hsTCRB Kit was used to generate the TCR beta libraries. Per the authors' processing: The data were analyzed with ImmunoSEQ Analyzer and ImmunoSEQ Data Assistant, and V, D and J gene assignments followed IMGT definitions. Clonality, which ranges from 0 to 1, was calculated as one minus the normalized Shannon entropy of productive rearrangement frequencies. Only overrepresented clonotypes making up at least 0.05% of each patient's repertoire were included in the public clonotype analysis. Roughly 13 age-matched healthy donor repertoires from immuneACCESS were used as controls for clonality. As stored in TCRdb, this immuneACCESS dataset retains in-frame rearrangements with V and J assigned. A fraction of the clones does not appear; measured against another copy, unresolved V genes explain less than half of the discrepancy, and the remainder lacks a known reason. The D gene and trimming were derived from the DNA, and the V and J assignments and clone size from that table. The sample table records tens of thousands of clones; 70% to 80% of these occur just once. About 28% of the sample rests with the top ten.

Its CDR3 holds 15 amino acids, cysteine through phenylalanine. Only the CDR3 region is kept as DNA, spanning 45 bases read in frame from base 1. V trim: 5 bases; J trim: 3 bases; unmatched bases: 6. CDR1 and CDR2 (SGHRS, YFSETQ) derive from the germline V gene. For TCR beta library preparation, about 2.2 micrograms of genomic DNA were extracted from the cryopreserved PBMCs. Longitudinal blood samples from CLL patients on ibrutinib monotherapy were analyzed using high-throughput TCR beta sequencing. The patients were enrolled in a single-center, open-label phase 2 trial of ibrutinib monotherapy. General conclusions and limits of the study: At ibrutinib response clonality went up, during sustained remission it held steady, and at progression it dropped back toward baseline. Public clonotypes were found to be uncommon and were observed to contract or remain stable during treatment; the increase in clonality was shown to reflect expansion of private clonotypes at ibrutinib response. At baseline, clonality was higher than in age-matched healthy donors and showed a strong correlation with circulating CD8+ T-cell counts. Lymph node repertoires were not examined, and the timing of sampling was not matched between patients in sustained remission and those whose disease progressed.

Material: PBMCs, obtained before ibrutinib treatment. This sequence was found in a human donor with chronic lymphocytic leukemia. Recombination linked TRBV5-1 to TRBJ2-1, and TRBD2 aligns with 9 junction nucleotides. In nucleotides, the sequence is TGCGCCAGCAGTCCCGGGACTAGCAGCTACAATGAGCAGTTCTTC. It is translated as CASSPGTSSYNEQFF.